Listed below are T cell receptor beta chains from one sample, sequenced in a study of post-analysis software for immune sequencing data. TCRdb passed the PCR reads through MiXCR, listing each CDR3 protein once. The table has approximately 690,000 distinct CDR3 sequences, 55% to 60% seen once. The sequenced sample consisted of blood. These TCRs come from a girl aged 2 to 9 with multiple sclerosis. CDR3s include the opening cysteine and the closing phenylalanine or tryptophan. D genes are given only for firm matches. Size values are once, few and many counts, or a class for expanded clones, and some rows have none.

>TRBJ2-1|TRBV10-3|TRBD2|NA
CAISGLAGGKRNEQFF
TGTGCCATCAGTGGTCTAGCGGGGGGGAAGCGCAATGAGCAGTTCTTC
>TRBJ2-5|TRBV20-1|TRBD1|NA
CSASGTGPQETQYF
TGCAGTGCTAGCGGGACAGGGCCCCAAGAGACCCAGTACTTC
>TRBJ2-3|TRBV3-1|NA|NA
CASSSLRAEDTQYF
TGTGCCAGCAGCAGCCTGAGGGCTGAAGATACGCAGTATTTT
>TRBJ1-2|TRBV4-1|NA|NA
CASSQVVGGYGYTF
TGCGCCAGCAGCCAAGTTGTTGGGGGATACGGCTACACCTTC
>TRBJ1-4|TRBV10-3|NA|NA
CAIRGDATNERLFF
TGTGCCATCCGGGGGGATGCAACTAATGAAAGACTGTTTTTT
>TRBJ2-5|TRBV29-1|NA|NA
CSVEGQPETQYF
TGCAGCGTTGAAGGGCAGCCTGAGACCCAGTACTTC
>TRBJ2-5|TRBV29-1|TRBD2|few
CSGASGWGETQYF
TGCAGCGGTGCTAGCGGGTGGGGAGAGACCCAGTACTTC
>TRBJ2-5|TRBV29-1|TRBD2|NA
CSVRVGLASTQTQYF
TGCAGCGTGCGAGTGGGACTAGCCAGTACGCAGACCCAGTACTTC
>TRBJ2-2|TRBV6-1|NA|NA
CASSPSVNTGELFF
TGTGCCAGCTCTCCTAGCGTGAACACCGGGGAGCTGTTTTTT
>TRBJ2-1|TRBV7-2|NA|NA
CASSSTEIEQFF
TGTGCCAGCAGCTCGACTGAAATTGAGCAGTTCTTC
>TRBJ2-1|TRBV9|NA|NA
CASSVGGTNEQFF
TGTGCCAGCAGCGTAGGGGGAACGAATGAGCAGTTCTTC
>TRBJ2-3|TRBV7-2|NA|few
CASSFGQGDTQYF
TGTGCCAGCAGCTTTGGGCAGGGGGATACGCAGTATTTT
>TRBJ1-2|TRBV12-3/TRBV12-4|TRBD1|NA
CASSWTGSSYGYTF
TGTGCCAGCAGTTGGACAGGGAGTAGCTATGGCTACACCTTC
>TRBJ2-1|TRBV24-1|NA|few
CATSDPGADHYNEQFF
TGTGCCACCAGTGATCCCGGGGCGGACCACTACAATGAGCAGTTCTTC
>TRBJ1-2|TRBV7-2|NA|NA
CASSLLARGSNYGYTF
TGTGCCAGCAGCTTACTTGCGCGGGGGAGCAACTATGGCTACACCTTC
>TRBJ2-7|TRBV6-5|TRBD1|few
CASRPTGTGIEQYF
TGTGCCAGCAGACCCACCGGGACAGGGATCGAGCAGTACTTC
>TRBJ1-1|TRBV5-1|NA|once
CASSLITGTSSTEAFF
TGCGCCAGCAGCCTGATAACAGGGACGAGTAGCACTGAAGCTTTCTTT
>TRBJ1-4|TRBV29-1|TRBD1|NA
CSVKTGSTNEKLFF
TGCAGCGTAAAGACAGGGTCAACTAATGAAAAACTGTTTTTT
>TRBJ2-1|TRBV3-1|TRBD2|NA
CASSQTSGGAWEQFF
TGTGCCAGCAGCCAGACTAGCGGGGGGGCCTGGGAGCAGTTCTTC
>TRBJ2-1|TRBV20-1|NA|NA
CSADRLVLGSSVPYNEQFF
TGCAGTGCTGATCGACTAGTTCTCGGTTCCTCCGTCCCATACAATGAGCAGTTCTTC
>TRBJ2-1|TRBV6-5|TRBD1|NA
CASSLDRWDGNEQFF
TGTGCCAGCAGTTTGGACAGGTGGGATGGGAATGAGCAGTTCTTC
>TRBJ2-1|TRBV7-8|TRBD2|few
CASSSYRGGNNEQFF
TGTGCCAGCAGCTCTTATCGCGGGGGAAACAATGAGCAGTTCTTC
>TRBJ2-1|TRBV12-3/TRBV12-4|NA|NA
CASSVRVGEQFF
TGTGCCAGCAGTGTCAGGGTGGGTGAGCAGTTCTTC
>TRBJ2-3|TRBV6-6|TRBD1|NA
CASSYGTGTGTQYF
TGTGCCAGCAGTTACGGGACAGGGACTGGTACGCAGTATTTT
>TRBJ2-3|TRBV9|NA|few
CASSVGITDVADTQYF
TGTGCCAGCAGCGTAGGTATCACGGACGTAGCAGATACGCAGTATTTT
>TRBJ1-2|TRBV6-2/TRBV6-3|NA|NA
CASSYHDGGNYGYTF
TGTGCCAGCAGTTACCACGACGGAGGTAACTATGGCTACACCTTC
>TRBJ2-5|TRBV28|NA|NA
CASRNLAMETQYF
TGTGCCAGCAGAAACCTAGCGATGGAGACCCAGTACTTC
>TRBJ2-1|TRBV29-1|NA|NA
CSVRASSAEQFF
TGCAGCGTTAGGGCCTCATCAGCTGAGCAGTTCTTC
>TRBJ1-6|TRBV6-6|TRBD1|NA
CASRFGQGNSPLHF
TGTGCCAGCAGATTCGGACAGGGGAATTCACCCCTCCACTTT
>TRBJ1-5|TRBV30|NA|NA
CAWSVGVNSNQPQHF
TGTGCCTGGAGTGTGGGGGTAAATAGCAATCAGCCCCAGCATTTT
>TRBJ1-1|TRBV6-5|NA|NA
CASSHSGEYTEAFF
TGTGCCAGCAGCCATTCCGGGGAGTACACTGAAGCTTTCTTT
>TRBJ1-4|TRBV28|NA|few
CASSLGREKLFF
TGTGCCAGCAGTTTGGGAAGAGAAAAACTGTTTTTT
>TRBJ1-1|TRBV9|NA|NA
CASSVDPMNTEAFF
TGTGCCAGCAGCGTAGACCCGATGAACACTGAAGCTTTCTTT
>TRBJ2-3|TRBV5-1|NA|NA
CASSKGRADTQYF
TGCGCCAGCAGCAAAGGGCGAGCAGATACGCAGTATTTT
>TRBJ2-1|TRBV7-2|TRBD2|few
CASSPSGPNEQFF
TGTGCCAGCAGCCCTAGCGGGCCCAATGAGCAGTTCTTC
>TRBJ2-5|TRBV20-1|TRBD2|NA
CSATRAGGPETQYF
TGCAGTGCTACGCGGGCGGGGGGGCCGGAGACCCAGTACTTC
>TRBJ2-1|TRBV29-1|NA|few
CSVDPGAAYNEQFF
TGCAGCGTTGACCCGGGGGCCGCCTACAATGAGCAGTTCTTC
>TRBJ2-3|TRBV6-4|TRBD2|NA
CASSDSSASGGQTQYF
TGTGCCAGCAGTGACTCAAGTGCTAGCGGGGGGCAAACGCAGTATTTT
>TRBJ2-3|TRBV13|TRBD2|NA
CASSARTSGSTDTQYF
TGTGCCAGCAGCGCACGGACTAGCGGTAGCACAGATACGCAGTATTTT
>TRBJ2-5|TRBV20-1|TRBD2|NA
CSAALLAAQETQYF
TGCAGTGCGGCCCTACTAGCGGCGCAAGAGACCCAGTACTTC
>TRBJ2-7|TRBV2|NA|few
CASSYKGIYEQYF
TGTGCCAGCAGCTACAAGGGCATCTACGAGCAGTACTTT
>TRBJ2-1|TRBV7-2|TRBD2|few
CASSLGGSGFHNEQFF
TGTGCCAGCAGCTTAGGAGGTAGCGGGTTTCACAATGAGCAGTTCTTC
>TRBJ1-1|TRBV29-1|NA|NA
CSVLIDTEAFF
TGCAGCGTTCTGATAGACACTGAAGCTTTCTTT
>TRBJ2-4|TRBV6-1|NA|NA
CASSLTGTLKNIQYF
TGTGCCAGCAGCCTGACCGGGACTCTCAAAAACATTCAGTACTTC
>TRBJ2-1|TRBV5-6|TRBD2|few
CASSLASAGGQNEQFF
TGTGCCAGCAGCTTGGCCTCAGCGGGAGGTCAGAATGAGCAGTTCTTC
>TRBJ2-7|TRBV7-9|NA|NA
CVSSALHRDEQYF
TGTGTCAGCAGCGCGCTCCACAGGGACGAGCAGTACTTC
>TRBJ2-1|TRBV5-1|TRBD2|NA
CASSLVLAGIYNEQFF
TGCGCCAGCAGCTTGGTGCTAGCGGGGATCTACAATGAGCAGTTCTTC
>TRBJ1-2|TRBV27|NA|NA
CASSTGPLRRHGYTF
TGTGCCAGCAGTACTGGCCCGCTCAGGAGGCATGGCTACACCTTC
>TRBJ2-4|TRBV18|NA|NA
CASSPIGASEVDIQYF
TGTGCCAGCTCACCAATCGGCGCATCTGAGGTAGACATTCAGTACTTC
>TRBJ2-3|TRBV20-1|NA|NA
CSARTLATNTDTQYF
TGCAGTGCTAGAACACTAGCAACCAACACAGATACGCAGTATTTT
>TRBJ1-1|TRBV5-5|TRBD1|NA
CASSPGQGVITEAFF
TGTGCCAGCAGCCCGGGACAGGGGGTGATCACTGAAGCTTTCTTT
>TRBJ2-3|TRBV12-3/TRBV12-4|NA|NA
CASSPSRGSSTDTQYF
TGTGCCAGCAGTCCTTCCCGGGGCAGCAGCACAGATACGCAGTATTTT
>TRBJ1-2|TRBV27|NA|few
CASSTDGFGYTF
TGTGCCAGCTCGACGGACGGCTTCGGCTACACCTTC
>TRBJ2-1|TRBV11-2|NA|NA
CASSLDPAGVGTNEQFF
TGTGCCAGCAGCTTAGACCCGGCAGGGGTAGGGACAAATGAGCAGTTCTTC
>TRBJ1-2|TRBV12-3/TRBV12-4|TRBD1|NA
CASVLGDSSRGGYTF
TGTGCCAGCGTCCTTGGGGACAGCTCCAGAGGAGGCTACACCTTC
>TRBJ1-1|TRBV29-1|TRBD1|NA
CSVEGVVSGGAEAFF
TGCAGCGTTGAAGGTGTTGTGTCAGGGGGCGCTGAAGCTTTCTTT
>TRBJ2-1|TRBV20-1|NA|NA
CSAPATSYNEQFF
TGCAGTGCTCCGGCGACCTCCTACAATGAGCAGTTCTTC
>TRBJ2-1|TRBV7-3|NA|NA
CASGEYNEQFF
TGTGCCAGCGGAGAGTACAATGAGCAGTTCTTC
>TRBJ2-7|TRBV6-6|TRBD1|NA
CASSYTRDSGGQYF
TGTGCCAGCAGTTACACTCGGGACAGTGGCGGGCAGTACTTC
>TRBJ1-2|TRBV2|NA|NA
CASSENYGYTF
TGTGCCAGCAGTGAAAACTATGGCTACACCTTC